Presented here are 32 T cell receptor beta chains from one specimen sequenced in a study of cytomegalovirus exposure and HLA in healthy donors. Amplification used 60 Vbeta primers and 13 Jbeta primers. The repertoire was sequenced with immunoSEQ multiplex PCR; TCRdb's copy has only in-frame clones and lacks some. Found here are 200,000 to 250,000 clones, 82% of them singletons; the top ten hold around 5.7%. The sample was PBMCs. Receptors were obtained from a woman between 35 and 50 years old in good health and CMV-seropositive.

In nucleotides, the CDR3 is TGCGCCAGCAGCTTGGAATCATCTGGAAACACCATATATTTT. Translated, it gives CASSLESSGNTIYF. V gene TRBV5-1 combines with J gene TRBJ1-3; D not resolved. Germline CDR1 SGHRS, CDR2 YFSETQ. This CDR3 is built from 14 residues. V dropped 0 bases and J dropped 1 base, with 5 bases sitting between them.

The genes are TRBV6-5 and TRBJ1-1, with no clear D. The CDR3 has 14 amino acids. CDR1 is MNHEY, CDR2 SVGAGI, per germline. Trimming took off 0 bases at V and 5 bases at J, with 10 bases between the two ends. The CDR3 nucleotides are TGTGCCAGCAGTTACTCCATTCTAGGTACTGAAGCTTTCTTT. Protein sequence: CASSYSILGTEAFF.

The chain links TRBV27 to TRBJ1-5; unclear D gene. The V end was cut by 4 bases, the J end by 0 bases, with 10 bases between. The germline V gene encodes CDR1 MNHEY and CDR2 SMNVEV (reference sequence). There are 15 residues in the CDR3. The CDR3, as DNA: TGTGCCAGCAGTTCGGGGTCATATAGCAATCAGCCCCAGCATTTT. Its protein is CASSSGSYSNQPQHF.

The CDR3 DNA is TGTGCCAGCAGCCAAGAAGCGGTAACAGGGGGCACGTCTGGGGCCAACGTCCTGACTTTC. Its protein is CASSQEAVTGGTSGANVLTF. The chain has TRBV4-2 and TRBJ2-6, with 9 bases aligning to TRBD1. Losses at the gene ends were 0 bases for V and 1 base for J; bases not matched to a gene: 10. Germline V gene data show CDR1 as LGHNA and CDR2 as YNFKEQ. This CDR3 is 20 amino acids long.

This chain links TRBV30 with TRBJ1-3; 8 bases line up with TRBD1. CDR3 size: 14 residues. The V segment lost 8 bases and the J segment 3 bases; nucleotides outside the gene matches: 9. Germline V gene data show CDR1 as GTSNPN and CDR2 as SVGIG (reference sequence). In DNA form, the CDR3 reads TGTGCCGGATCGTGGACAGGGCATGGAAACACCATATATTTT. This sequence encodes CAGSWTGHGNTIYF. The whole variable domain, remainder taken from reference TRBV30 and TRBJ1-3, is SQTIHQWPATLVQPVGSPLSLECTVEGTSNPNLYWYRQAAGRGLQLLFYSVGIGQISSEVPQNLSASRPQDRQFILSSKKLLLSDSGFYLCAGSWTGHGNTIYFGEGSWLTVV.

Note on this clone: One junction end does not reproduce the germline sequence, and a read error may be involved. V and J are TRBV7-9 and TRBJ2-2, with D unclear. CDR3 length: 12 amino acids. Germline V CDR1 and CDR2: SEHNR, FQNEAQ (reference sequence). The CDR3 is CSSSAQAGELFF. Written as DNA, the CDR3 is TGTTCCAGCAGCGCCCAGGCCGGGGAGCTGTTTTTT.

The rearrangement joins TRBV28 to TRBJ2-1, with a tentative D call TRBD1 (6 bases). This CDR3 is 11 amino acids long. The germline gives CDR1 MDHEN, CDR2 SYDVKM. V lost 4 bases to trimming and J lost 11 bases, with 9 bases between them. CDR3 in amino acids: CASSSTGKQFF. Written as DNA, the CDR3 is TGTGCCAGCAGTTCAACAGGGAAGCAGTTCTTC.

This chain uses TRBV7-6 with TRBJ1-1; 7 nucleotides align to TRBD1. J lost 2 bases, V lost 5 bases, and 17 bases had no gene match. Germline CDR1 SGHVS, CDR2 FNYEAQ. The CDR3 has 18 amino acids. CDR3 nucleotides: TGTGCCAGCAGCCTTAGAACCCCCACACAGGGGATCAACACTGAAGCTTTCTTT. Encoded protein: CASSLRTPTQGINTEAFF.

This rearrangement joins TRBV12-5 to TRBJ2-7; TRBD2 is a possible D gene (6 bases). The germline CDR1 and CDR2 sequences are LGHNT and FRNRAP. The CDR3 is 15 amino acids. Trimming removed 5 bases from V and 1 base from J, with 15 bases in between. CDR3 sequence reads: CASGPLGRGSYEQYF. The CDR3 region has the DNA TGTGCTAGTGGTCCCTTAGGGCGGGGATCCTACGAGCAGTACTTC. The variable domain in full, completed from reference TRBV12-5 and TRBJ2-7, reads DARVTQTPRHKVTEMGQEVTMRCQPILGHNTVFWYRQTMMQGLELLAYFRNRAPLDDSGMPKDRFSAEMPDATLATLKIQPSEPRDSAVYFCASGPLGRGSYEQYFGPGTRLTVT.

This rearrangement joins TRBV7-6 to TRBJ1-6, with D possibly being TRBD1 (6 bases). Germline V gene lookup returns CDR1 SGHVS and CDR2 FNYEAQ. CDR3 length: 15 amino acids. Trimming removed 4 bases at V and 9 bases at J, with 16 bases between. The CDR3 DNA is TGTGCCAGCAGCTCAGGTCAGGGGTTTTCTTCACCCCTCCACTTT. Protein: CASSSGQGFSSPLHF.

The chain recombines TRBV20-1 with TRBJ1-5; a possible D gene is TRBD1 (6 bases). This CDR3 has 11 amino acids. The germline CDR1 and CDR2 sequences are DFQATT and SNEGSKA (reference sequence). With 6 bases removed from V and 7 bases from J, the gap between germline ends came to 10 bases. The CDR3 reads CSAQQGQPQHF. DNA of the CDR3: TGCAGTGCCCAACAGGGCCAGCCCCAGCATTTT.

This chain connects TRBV5-4 to TRBJ2-1; the D is unclear. This CDR3 is 15 amino acids long. CDR1 is SGHNT and CDR2 is YYREEE in the germline V gene (reference sequence). V was shortened by 0 bases and J by 4 bases, with 11 bases between the two germline ends. CDR3 sequence (DNA): TGTGCCAGCAGCTTGGTGGGTGCAGGTTACAATGAGCAGTTCTTC. Residues: CASSLVGAGYNEQFF.

This chain connects TRBV2 to TRBJ1-1, with TRBD1 matching 9 bases. The CDR3 loop spans 15 amino acids. Germline CDR1 is SNHLY and CDR2 is FYNNEI. V trimming: 6 bases; J trimming: 5 bases; junction bases outside the gene matches: 10. CDR3 sequence (DNA): TGTGCCAGCAGCCCTAGACAGGGGGTTAATACTGAAGCTTTCTTT. Translated, it gives CASSPRQGVNTEAFF.

This chain uses TRBV10-3 with TRBJ2-2; D is undetermined. The CDR3 contains 14 residues. The germline V gene encodes CDR1 ENHRY and CDR2 SYGVKD. V lost 8 bases and J 0 bases, leaving 10 bases between the germline ends. CDR3 in DNA: TGTGCCATCCGTCCCCCTACGAACACCGGGGAGCTGTTTTTT. This gives the protein CAIRPPTNTGELFF.

Regarding this clone: At one end, the junction sequence differs from germline, possibly due to a read error. The chain employs TRBV29-1 and TRBJ2-7; 7 nucleotides align to TRBD1. Germline V lookup: CDR1 SQVTM, CDR2 ANQGSEA. The CDR3 covers 12 residues. The CDR3 reads CSAEDRAHEQYF. As DNA, the CDR3 is TGCAGCGCTGAAGACAGGGCCCACGAGCAGTACTTC.

The chain has TRBV18 and TRBJ1-1, with D unclear. Germline assignment: CDR1 KGHSH and CDR2 LQKENI. V was clipped by 3 bases and J by 4 bases, with 12 bases between them. This CDR3 is built from 14 residues. The CDR3 loop reads CASSPGGSSTEAFF. The DNA for the CDR3 is TGTGCCAGCTCACCCGGCGGAAGTAGCACTGAAGCTTTCTTT.

The J gene is TRBJ1-1, the V gene TRBV30, with 10 positions matching TRBD1. With V trimmed by 5 bases and J by 10 bases, 16 bases remained unmatched. This CDR3 spans 15 amino acids. The germline CDR1 and CDR2 sequences are GTSNPN and SVGIG (reference sequence). In nucleotides, the CDR3 is TGTGCCTGGGGCCGGGAAACACCGGGACAGGGGAGAGCTTTCTTT. Its translation: CAWGRETPGQGRAFF.

This rearrangement joins TRBV30 to TRBJ1-4; a possible D gene is TRBD1 (5 bases). The V and J ends lost 0 bases and 2 bases respectively, with 13 bases between them. The CDR3 runs to 16 residues. The germline V gene has CDR1 GTSNPN and CDR2 SVGIG (reference sequence). The CDR3 region has the DNA TGTGCCTGGAGTGTAGGCAGGGTGGACACTAATGAAAAACTGTTTTTT. This gives the protein CAWSVGRVDTNEKLFF.

The rearrangement joins TRBV15 to TRBJ2-7; 11 bases agree with TRBD2. The CDR3 has 16 amino acids. Trimming removed 0 bases from V and 5 bases from J; junction bases left unmatched: 6. Germline V gives CDR1 LNHNV, CDR2 YYDKDF (reference sequence). CDR3 coding DNA: TGTGCCACCAGCAGAGAAATAGCGGGAGGGCCGGACGAGCAGTACTTC. It codes for CATSREIAGGPDEQYF. Variable domain in full (rest from reference TRBV15 and TRBJ2-7): DAMVIQNPRYQVTQFGKPVTLSCSQTLNHNVMYWYQQKSSQAPKLLFHYYDKDFNNEADTPDNFQSRRPNTSFCFLDIRSPGLGDTAMYLCATSREIAGGPDEQYFGPGTRLTVT.

The V gene is TRBV7-2, the J gene TRBJ1-2; no clear D. This CDR3 region has 11 residues. Per germline, CDR1 SGHTA and CDR2 FQGNSA. Trimming removed 5 bases at V and 2 bases at J, with 3 bases between. The chain's CDR3 is CASSQNYGYTF. The DNA of the CDR3 is TGTGCCAGCAGCCAGAACTATGGCTACACCTTC.

The genes are TRBV5-1 and TRBJ2-1; D is unresolved. CDR1 is SGHRS and CDR2 is YFSETQ in the germline V gene. The CDR3 sequence is 12 residues long. The V end was cut by 4 bases, the J end by 8 bases, with 10 bases between. The CDR3 loop is CASSLDIYEQFF. The CDR3, as DNA: TGCGCCAGCAGCCTTGACATATATGAGCAGTTCTTC.

This clone was seen more than once but under ten times. V gene TRBV7-2 combines with J gene TRBJ2-2, with 11 bases lining up with TRBD1. V dropped 4 bases and J dropped 0; count of bases not matched to a gene: 4. This CDR3 region has 17 residues. The V gene's germline CDR1 is SGHTA and CDR2 FQGNSA. The CDR3, as DNA: TGTGCCAGCAGCTCGCCGGGACAGGGGGCGAACACCGGGGAGCTGTTTTTT. Translation gives CASSSPGQGANTGELFF.

V gene TRBV28 combines with J gene TRBJ1-3; TRBD1 agrees at 7 bases. The CDR3 covers 15 residues. The germline V gene has CDR1 MDHEN and CDR2 SYDVKM. J gave up 1 base and V 5 bases, and 5 bases lay outside the gene matches. CDR3: CASSQTGISGNTIYF. For the CDR3, the DNA is TGTGCCAGCAGTCAGACAGGGATTTCTGGAAACACCATATATTTT. Complete variable domain (other parts from reference TRBV28 and TRBJ1-3): DVKVTQSSRYLVKRTGEKVFLECVQDMDHENMFWYRQDPGLGLRLIYFSYDVKMKEKGDIPEGYSVSREKKERFSLILESASTNQTSMYLCASSQTGISGNTIYFGEGSWLTVV.

The chain employs TRBV7-2 and TRBJ2-1, with D possibly being TRBD2 (6 bases). Deletions cut 2 bases from V and 7 bases from J, with 15 bases between. The germline CDR1 and CDR2 sequences are SGHTA and FQGNSA. The CDR3 extends over 15 amino acids. CDR3 loop: CASSLLVGGGNEQFF. The CDR3 DNA reads TGTGCCAGCAGCTTACTGGTGGGAGGAGGAAATGAGCAGTTCTTC.

The chain has TRBV5-1 and TRBJ1-4, with 7 bases identical to TRBD1. This CDR3 has 14 amino acids. The V segment lost 5 bases and the J segment 8 bases; nucleotides outside the gene matches: 9. The germline CDR1 and CDR2 sequences are SGHRS and YFSETQ. The CDR3 DNA is TGCGCCAGCAGTTCTGACAGGGTAGGAGAAAAACTGTTTTTT. It encodes CASSSDRVGEKLFF.

V usage is TRBV30 and J usage is TRBJ2-4; 9 bases agree with TRBD1. Germline V gene lookup returns CDR1 GTSNPN and CDR2 SVGIG (reference sequence). Trimming removed 2 bases from V and 8 bases from J; junction bases left unmatched: 10. The CDR3 extends over 15 amino acids. Written as DNA, the CDR3 is TGTGCCTGGAGTACCGGGACAGGGCATTTGGACATTCAGTACTTC. This gives the protein CAWSTGTGHLDIQYF.

V usage is TRBV19 and J usage is TRBJ2-1; 13 positions agree with TRBD2. CDR3 size: 14 residues. Germline trimming cut 8 bases from V and 8 bases from J; bases unmatched to any gene: 6. Germline CDR1 LNHDA, CDR2 SQIVND (reference sequence). The CDR3 protein is CASGLAGVGDEQFF. The CDR3 DNA follows: TGTGCCAGTGGACTAGCGGGAGTCGGCGATGAGCAGTTCTTC.

The gene calls are TRBV19 and TRBJ2-5; the match to TRBD2 covers 9 bases. CDR3 length: 16 residues. Germline loops: CDR1 LNHDA, CDR2 SQIVND (reference sequence). The V and J ends lost 6 bases and 6 bases, in that order; junction bases with no gene match: 14. The CDR3 sequence is CASRSVVSGSGKTQYF. CDR3 bases: TGTGCCAGTAGATCCGTGGTTAGCGGGAGCGGAAAGACCCAGTACTTC.

The V and J genes are TRBV5-6 and TRBJ1-3, with 8 bases fitting TRBD1. V lost 4 bases, J lost 4 bases, and 10 bases stayed unmatched. CDR1 SGHDT and CDR2 YYEEEE come from the germline V gene. CDR3 length: 16 residues. The CDR3 bases are TGTGCCAGCAGCCCGGAGACAGGGGCGAAGGGAAACACCATATATTTT. This codes for CASSPETGAKGNTIYF.

The chain has TRBV29-1 and TRBJ1-1; possibly TRBD1 for D (5 bases). V shed 7 bases and J shed 5 bases, with 17 bases lying between them. The CDR3 contains 13 residues. CDR1 and CDR2 from the germline V gene are SQVTM and ANQGSEA. DNA of the CDR3: TGCAGCGCAACCAGGGCCCTCGGAACTGAAGCTTTCTTT. The encoded protein is CSATRALGTEAFF.

V gene TRBV21-1 combines with J gene TRBJ2-1; TRBD2, the table's D call, lacks a check against the DNA. TRBV21-1 is deemed a pseudogene. This CDR3 contains 15 residues. As DNA, the CDR3 is TGTGCCAGCAGCAAAGCGTTAACTGACTTTAATGAGCAGTTCTTC. Translating it yields CASSKALTDFNEQFF.

The chain has TRBV9 and TRBJ2-7, with TRBD2 identical over 8 bases. With 4 bases clipped from V and 7 bases from J, the junction kept 10 bases outside the gene matches. This CDR3 has 14 residues. Per germline, CDR1 SGDLS and CDR2 YYNGEE. The CDR3 region is CASSPSSGSGEQYF. The CDR3 region has the DNA TGTGCCAGCAGCCCCTCCAGCGGGAGCGGAGAGCAGTACTTC.